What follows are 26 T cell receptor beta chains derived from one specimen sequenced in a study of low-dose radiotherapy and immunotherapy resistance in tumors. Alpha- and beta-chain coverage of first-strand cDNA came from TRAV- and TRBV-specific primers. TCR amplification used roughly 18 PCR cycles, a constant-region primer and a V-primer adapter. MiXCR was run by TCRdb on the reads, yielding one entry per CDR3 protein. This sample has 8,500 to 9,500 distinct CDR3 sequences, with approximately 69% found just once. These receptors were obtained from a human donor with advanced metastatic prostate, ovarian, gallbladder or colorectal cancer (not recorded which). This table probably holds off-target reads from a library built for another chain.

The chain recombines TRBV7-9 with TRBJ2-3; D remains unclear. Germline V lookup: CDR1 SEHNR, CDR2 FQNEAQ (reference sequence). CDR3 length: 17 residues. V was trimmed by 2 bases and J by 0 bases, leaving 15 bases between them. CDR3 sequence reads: CASSLKWTADSTDTQYF. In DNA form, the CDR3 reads TGTGCCAGCAGCTTAAAGTGGACGGCTGACAGCACAGATACGCAGTATTTT.

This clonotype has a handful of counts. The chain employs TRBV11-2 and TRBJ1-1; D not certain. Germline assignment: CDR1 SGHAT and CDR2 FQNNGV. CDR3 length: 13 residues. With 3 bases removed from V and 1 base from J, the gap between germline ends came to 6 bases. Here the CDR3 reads CASSFSGNTEAFF. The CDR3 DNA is TGTGCCAGCAGCTTCTCCGGGAACACTGAAGCTTTCTTT.

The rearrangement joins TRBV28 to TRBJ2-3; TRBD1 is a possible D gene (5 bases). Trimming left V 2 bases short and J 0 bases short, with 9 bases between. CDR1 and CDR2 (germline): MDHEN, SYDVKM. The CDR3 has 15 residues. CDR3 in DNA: TGTGCCAGCAGTTTAGGGGCAATTAGCACAGATACGCAGTATTTT. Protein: CASSLGAISTDTQYF.

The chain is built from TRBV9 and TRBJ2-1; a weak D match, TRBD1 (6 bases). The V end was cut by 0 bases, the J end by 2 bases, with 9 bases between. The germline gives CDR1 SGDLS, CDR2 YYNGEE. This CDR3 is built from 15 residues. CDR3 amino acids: CASSVEQGTYNEQFF. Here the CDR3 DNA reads TGTGCCAGCAGCGTAGAACAGGGCACCTACAATGAGCAGTTCTTC.

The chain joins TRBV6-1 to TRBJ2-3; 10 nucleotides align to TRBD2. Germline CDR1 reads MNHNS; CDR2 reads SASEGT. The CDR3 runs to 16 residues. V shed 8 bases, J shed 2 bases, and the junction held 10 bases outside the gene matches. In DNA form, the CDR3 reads TGTGCCAGCGGAAAGCGGGGGGGCCAGAACACAGATACGCAGTATTTT. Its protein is CASGKRGGQNTDTQYF.

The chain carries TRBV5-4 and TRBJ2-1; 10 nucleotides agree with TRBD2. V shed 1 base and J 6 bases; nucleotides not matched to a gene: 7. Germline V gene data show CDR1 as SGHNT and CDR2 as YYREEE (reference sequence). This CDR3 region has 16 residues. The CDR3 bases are TGTGCCAGCAGCTTGACGAGCTCTAGCGGGGGCAATGAGCAGTTCTTC. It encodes CASSLTSSSGGNEQFF.

The CDR3 DNA sequence: TGTGCCAGCAGTTTAAGGGTACGAAAAGAGACCCAGTACTTC. Amino acids: CASSLRVRKETQYF. This chain connects TRBV28 to TRBJ2-5; D not certain. Trimming left V 2 bases short and J 3 bases short, with 10 bases between. The CDR3 has 14 residues. CDR1 and CDR2 (germline): MDHEN, SYDVKM.

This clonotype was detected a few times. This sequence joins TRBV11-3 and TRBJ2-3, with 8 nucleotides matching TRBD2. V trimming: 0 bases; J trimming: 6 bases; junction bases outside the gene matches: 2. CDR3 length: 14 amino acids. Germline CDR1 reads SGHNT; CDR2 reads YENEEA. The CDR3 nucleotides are TGTGCCAGCAGCTTAGAAGGGACTAGTGATACGCAGTATTTT. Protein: CASSLEGTSDTQYF. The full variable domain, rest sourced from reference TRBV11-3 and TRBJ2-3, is EAGVVQSPRYKIIEKKQPVAFWCNPISGHNTLYWYLQNLGQGPELLIRYENEEAVDDSQLPKDRFSAERLKGVDSTLKIQPAELGDSAVYLCASSLEGTSDTQYFGPGTRLTVL.

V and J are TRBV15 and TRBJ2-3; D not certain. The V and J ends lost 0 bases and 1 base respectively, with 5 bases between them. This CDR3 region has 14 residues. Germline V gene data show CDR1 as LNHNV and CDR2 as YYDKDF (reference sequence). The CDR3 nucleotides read TGTGCCACCAGCAGAGATCTGGGCACAGATACGCAGTATTTT. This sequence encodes CATSRDLGTDTQYF.

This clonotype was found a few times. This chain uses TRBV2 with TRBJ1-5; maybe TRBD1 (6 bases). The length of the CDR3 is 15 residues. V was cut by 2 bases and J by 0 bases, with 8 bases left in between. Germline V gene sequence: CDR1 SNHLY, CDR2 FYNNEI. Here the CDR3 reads CASSEWTDSNQPQHF. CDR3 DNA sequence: TGTGCCAGCAGTGAATGGACAGATAGCAATCAGCCCCAGCATTTT.

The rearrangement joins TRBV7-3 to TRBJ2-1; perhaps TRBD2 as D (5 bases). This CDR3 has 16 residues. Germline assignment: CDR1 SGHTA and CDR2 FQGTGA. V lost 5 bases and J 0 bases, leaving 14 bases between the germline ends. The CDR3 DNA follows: TGTGCCAGCAGCGGGAGCGCGATTAGCTCCTACAATGAGCAGTTCTTC. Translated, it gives CASSGSAISSYNEQFF.

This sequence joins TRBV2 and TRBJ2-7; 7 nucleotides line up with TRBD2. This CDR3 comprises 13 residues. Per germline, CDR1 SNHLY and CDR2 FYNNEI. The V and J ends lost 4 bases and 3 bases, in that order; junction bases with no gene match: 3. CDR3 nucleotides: TGTGCCAGCAGTGGGGAGGGCCGCTACGAGCAGTACTTC. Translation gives CASSGEGRYEQYF.

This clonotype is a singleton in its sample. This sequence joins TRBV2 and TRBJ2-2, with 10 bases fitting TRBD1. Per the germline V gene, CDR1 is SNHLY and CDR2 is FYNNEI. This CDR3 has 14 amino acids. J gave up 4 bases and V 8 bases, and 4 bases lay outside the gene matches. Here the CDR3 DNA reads TGTGCCAGCCTGGGGGACAGGGGCACCGGGGAGCTGTTTTTT. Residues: CASLGDRGTGELFF.

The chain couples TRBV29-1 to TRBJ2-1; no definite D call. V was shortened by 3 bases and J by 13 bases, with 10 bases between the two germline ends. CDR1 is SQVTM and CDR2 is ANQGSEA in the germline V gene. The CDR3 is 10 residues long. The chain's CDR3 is CSVDSSPQFF. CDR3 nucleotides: TGCAGCGTTGACAGCTCGCCCCAGTTCTTC.

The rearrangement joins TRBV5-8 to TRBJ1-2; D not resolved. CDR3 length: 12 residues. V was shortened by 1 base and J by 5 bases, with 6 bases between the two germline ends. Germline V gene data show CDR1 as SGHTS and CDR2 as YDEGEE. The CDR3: CASSLPKYGYTF. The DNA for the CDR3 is TGTGCCAGCAGCTTGCCCAAGTATGGCTACACCTTC.

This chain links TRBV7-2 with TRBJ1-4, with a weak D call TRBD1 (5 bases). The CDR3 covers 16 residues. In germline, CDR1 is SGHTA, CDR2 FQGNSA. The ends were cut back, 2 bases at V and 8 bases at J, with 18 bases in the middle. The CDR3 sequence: CASSLSQGWSDEKLFF. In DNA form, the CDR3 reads TGTGCCAGCAGCTTATCGCAGGGATGGAGCGACGAAAAACTGTTTTTT. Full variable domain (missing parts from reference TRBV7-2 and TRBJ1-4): GAGVSQSPSNKVTEKGKDVELRCDPISGHTALYWYRQSLGQGLEFLIYFQGNSAPDKSGLPSDRFSAERTGGSVSTLTIQRTQQEDSAVYLCASSLSQGWSDEKLFFGSGTQLSVL.

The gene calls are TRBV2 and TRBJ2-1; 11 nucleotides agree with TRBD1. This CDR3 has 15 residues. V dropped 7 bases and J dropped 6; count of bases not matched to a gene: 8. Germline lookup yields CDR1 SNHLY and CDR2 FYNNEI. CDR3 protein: CASNPGQGGPNEQFF. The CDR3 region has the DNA TGTGCCAGCAATCCGGGACAGGGGGGTCCCAATGAGCAGTTCTTC.

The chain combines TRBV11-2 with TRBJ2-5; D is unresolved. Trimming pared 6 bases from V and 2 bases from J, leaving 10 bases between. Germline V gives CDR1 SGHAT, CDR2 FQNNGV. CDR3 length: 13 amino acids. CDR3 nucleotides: TGTGCCAGCAGTCGAGGTTGGCAAGAGACCCAGTACTTC. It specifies CASSRGWQETQYF.

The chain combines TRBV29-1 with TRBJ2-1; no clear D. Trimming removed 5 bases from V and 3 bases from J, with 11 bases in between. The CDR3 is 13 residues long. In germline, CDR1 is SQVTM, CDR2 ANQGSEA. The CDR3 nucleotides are TGCAGCGTTTACCACTCCAGCTACAATGAGCAGTTCTTC. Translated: CSVYHSSYNEQFF.

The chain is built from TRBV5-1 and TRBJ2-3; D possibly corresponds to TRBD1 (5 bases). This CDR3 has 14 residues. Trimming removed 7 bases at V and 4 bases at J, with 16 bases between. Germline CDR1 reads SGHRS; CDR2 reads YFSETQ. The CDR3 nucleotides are TGCGCCAGCCGACTTCGTCAGGGCCCAGATACGCAGTATTTT. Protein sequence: CASRLRQGPDTQYF. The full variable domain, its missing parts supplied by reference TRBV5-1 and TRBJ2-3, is KAGVTQTPRYLIKTRGQQVTLSCSPISGHRSVSWYQQTPGQGLQFLFEYFSETQRNKGNFPGRFSGRQFSNSRSEMNVSTLELGDSALYLCASRLRQGPDTQYFGPGTRLTVL.

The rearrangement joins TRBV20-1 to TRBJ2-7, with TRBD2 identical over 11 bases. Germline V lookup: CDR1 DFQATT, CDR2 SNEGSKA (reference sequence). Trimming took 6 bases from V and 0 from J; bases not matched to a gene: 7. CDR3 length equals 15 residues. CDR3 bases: TGCAGTGCGGAACTAGCGGGAGCTAACTCCTACGAGCAGTACTTC. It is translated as CSAELAGANSYEQYF.

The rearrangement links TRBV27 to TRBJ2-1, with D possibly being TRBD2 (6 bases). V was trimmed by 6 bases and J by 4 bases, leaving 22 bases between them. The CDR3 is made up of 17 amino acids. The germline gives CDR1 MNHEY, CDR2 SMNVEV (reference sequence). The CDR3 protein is CASSASDRSWLYNEQFF. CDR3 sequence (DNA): TGTGCCAGCAGCGCTAGCGATCGTTCTTGGCTATACAATGAGCAGTTCTTC.

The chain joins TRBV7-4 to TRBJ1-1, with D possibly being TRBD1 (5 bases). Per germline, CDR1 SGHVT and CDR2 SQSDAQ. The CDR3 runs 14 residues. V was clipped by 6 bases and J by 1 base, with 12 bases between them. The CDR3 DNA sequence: TGTGCCAGCAGTTTAAGGCAGGGGAACACTGAAGCTTTCTTT. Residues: CASSLRQGNTEAFF.

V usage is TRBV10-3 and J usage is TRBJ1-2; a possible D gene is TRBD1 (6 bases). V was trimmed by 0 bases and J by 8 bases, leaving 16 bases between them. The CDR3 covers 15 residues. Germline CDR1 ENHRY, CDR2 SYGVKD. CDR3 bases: TGTGCCATCAGTGAGTCGCAGGGGTACTCCAGCGGCTACACCTTC. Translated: CAISESQGYSSGYTF.

CDR3 in amino acids: CASSLAGPDTQYF. Here the CDR3 DNA reads TGTGCCAGCAGCTTGGCGGGACCAGATACGCAGTATTTT. This sequence joins TRBV11-1 and TRBJ2-3, with D perhaps matching TRBD2 (6 bases). The CDR3 spans 13 residues. Germline lookup yields CDR1 SGHAT and CDR2 FQDESV (reference sequence). V was clipped by 3 bases and J by 4 bases, with 8 bases between them. The full variable domain, in which reference TRBV11-1 and TRBJ2-3 provide the parts outside the CDR3, is EAEVAQSPRYKITEKSQAVAFWCDPISGHATLYWYRQILGQGPELLVQFQDESVVDDSQLPKDRFSAERLKGVDSTLKIQPAELGDSAMYLCASSLAGPDTQYFGPGTRLTVL.

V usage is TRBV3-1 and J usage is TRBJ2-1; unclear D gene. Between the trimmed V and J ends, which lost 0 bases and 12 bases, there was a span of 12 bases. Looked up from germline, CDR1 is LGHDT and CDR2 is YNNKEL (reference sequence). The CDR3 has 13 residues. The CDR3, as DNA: TGTGCCAGCAGCCAAGATACCATTTCGGGGCAGTTCTTC. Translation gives CASSQDTISGQFF.